Listed below are T cell receptor beta chains from one sample, sequenced in a study of shared clonotypes between healthy human individuals. The protocol was immunoSEQ multiplex PCR, while the TCRdb copy is restricted to in-frame clones and leaves out a portion. The data contain approximately 470,000 clones, around 80% of them singletons. Sequences were obtained from PBMCs. These receptor sequences come from a woman between 40 and 50 years old in good health. Some clones in this sample may be carry-over from other donors' samples. The CDR3 runs from the conserved cysteine through the conserved F or W. D genes are given only for firm matches. Where a row states a size, it is once, few, many or the class of an expanded clone; other rows omit it.

size,V,J,D,CDR3,DNA
-,TRBV11-2,TRBJ2-1,TRBD2,CASSLEPPTSVGNEQFF,TGTGCCAGCAGCTTAGAACCCCCCACTAGCGTCGGCAATGAGCAGTTCTTC
-,TRBV5-1,TRBJ2-1,TRBD2,CASSPLKLAVPHNEQFF,TGCGCCAGCAGCCCCCTGAAGCTAGCGGTACCCCACAATGAGCAGTTCTTC
-,TRBV4-2,TRBJ1-6,-,CASSQVPQDNSPLHF,TGTGCCAGCAGCCAAGTTCCGCAGGATAATTCACCCCTCCACTTT
-,TRBV7-9,TRBJ1-3,-,CASSFGGSGNTIYF,TGTGCCAGCAGCTTCGGTGGGTCTGGAAACACCATATATTTT
-,TRBV7-9,TRBJ2-3,-,CASSQESTATDTQYF,TGTGCCAGCAGCCAAGAAAGTACAGCAACAGATACGCAGTATTTT
few,TRBV27,TRBJ2-1,-,CASSPQGQSYNEQFF,TGTGCCAGCAGTCCTCAGGGCCAATCCTACAATGAGCAGTTCTTC
-,TRBV10-3,TRBJ2-3,TRBD1,CAISRTGTDTQYF,TGTGCCATCAGTAGGACAGGGACAGATACGCAGTATTTT
-,TRBV28,TRBJ2-1,TRBD1,CASSPFGTGGHNEQFF,TGTGCCAGCAGTCCTTTCGGGACAGGGGGCCACAATGAGCAGTTCTTC
-,TRBV7-8,TRBJ1-3,TRBD1,CASSGTGTSGNTIYF,TGTGCCAGCAGCGGGACAGGGACCTCTGGAAACACCATATATTTT
-,TRBV28,TRBJ1-2,-,CASSSGESGYTF,TGTGCCAGCAGTTCAGGGGAGAGCGGCTACACCTTC
-,TRBV6-6,TRBJ2-7,TRBD1,CASQGQGGSEQYF,TGTGCCAGCCAGGGACAGGGGGGCTCCGAGCAGTACTTC
-,TRBV10-1,TRBJ2-1,TRBD2,CASSGASGYNEQFF,TGCGCCAGCAGTGGGGCTAGCGGCTACAATGAGCAGTTCTTC
few,TRBV6-4,TRBJ1-5,-,CASSDGYNQPQHF,TGTGCCAGCAGTGACGGATACAATCAGCCCCAGCATTTT
few,TRBV6-4,TRBJ2-5,TRBD2,CASSDSLLGTKTSQETQYF,TGTGCCAGCAGTGACTCTCTTCTCGGGACTAAGACATCCCAAGAGACCCAGTACTTC
-,TRBV14,TRBJ2-7,-,CASRPGGQGGVEQYF,TGTGCCAGCAGACCAGGCGGCCAGGGTGGTGTTGAGCAGTACTTC
-,TRBV19,TRBJ2-5,-,CASSREVQETQYF,TGTGCCAGTAGTAGGGAGGTCCAAGAGACCCAGTACTTC
-,TRBV30,TRBJ2-5,-,CAWSHGAQETQYF,TGTGCCTGGAGTCATGGGGCTCAAGAGACCCAGTACTTC
-,TRBV4-3,TRBJ1-4,-,CASSQEQGFEKLFF,TGCGCCAGCAGCCAAGAGCAGGGGTTTGAAAAACTGTTTTTT
-,TRBV6-1,TRBJ1-5,-,CASSDQLLALNQPQHF,TGTGCCAGCAGTGATCAGTTGCTCGCTCTGAATCAGCCCCAGCATTTT
-,TRBV11-1,TRBJ1-1,TRBD1,CASSSNRDREAFF,TGTGCCAGCAGCTCAAACCGGGACAGAGAAGCTTTCTTT
-,TRBV4-1,TRBJ2-7,-,CASSLGLARARYEQYF,TGCGCCAGCAGCCTAGGGTTGGCCAGGGCCCGCTACGAGCAGTACTTC
once,TRBV28,TRBJ1-1,TRBD1,CASSLMDRMNTEAFF,TGTGCCAGCAGTTTAATGGACAGGATGAACACTGAAGCTTTCTTT
-,TRBV25-1,TRBJ2-4,TRBD1,CADRVTKNIQYF,TGTGCGGACAGGGTTACCAAAAACATTCAGTACTTT
-,TRBV6-1,TRBJ2-5,TRBD2,CASSGTSGSAETQYF,TGTGCCAGCAGTGGAACTAGCGGGAGCGCAGAGACCCAGTACTTC
-,TRBV4-3,TRBJ2-5,-,CASSPSPSSGETQYF,TGCGCCAGCAGCCCATCACCTAGTTCCGGAGAGACCCAGTACTTC
few,TRBV28,TRBJ2-3,-,CASSSSLDYTDTQYF,TGTGCCAGCAGTTCGTCTCTCGACTACACAGATACGCAGTATTTT